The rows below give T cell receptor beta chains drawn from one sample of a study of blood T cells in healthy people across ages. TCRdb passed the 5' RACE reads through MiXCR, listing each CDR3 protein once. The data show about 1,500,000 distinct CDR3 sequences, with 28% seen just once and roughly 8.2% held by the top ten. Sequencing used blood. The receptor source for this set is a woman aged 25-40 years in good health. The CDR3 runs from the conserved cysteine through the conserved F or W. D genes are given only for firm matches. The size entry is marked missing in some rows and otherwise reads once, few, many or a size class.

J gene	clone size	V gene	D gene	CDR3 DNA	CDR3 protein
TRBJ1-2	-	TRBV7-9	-	TGTGCCAGCAGCCCGGACGGGATATATGGCTACACCTTC	CASSPDGIYGYTF
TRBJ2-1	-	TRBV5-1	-	TGCGCCAGCGTGGGTGGAAATGAGCAGTTCTTC	CASVGGNEQFF
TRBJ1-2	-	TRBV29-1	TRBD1	TGCAGCGGGGCTACAGGGGGGGACTATGGCTACACCTTC	CSGATGGDYGYTF
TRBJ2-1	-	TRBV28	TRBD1	TGTGCCAGCAGTATCACAGGGGGAAGGGTCAATGAGCAGTTCTTC	CASSITGGRVNEQFF
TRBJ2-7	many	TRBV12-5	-	TGTGCTAGTGGTTTGGTACTCCAACGCGGGAATAGTCCCTACGAGCAGTACTTC	CASGLVLQRGNSPYEQYF
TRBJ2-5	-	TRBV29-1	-	TGCAGCGTTGTGCAACAAGAGACCCAGTACTTC	CSVVQQETQYF
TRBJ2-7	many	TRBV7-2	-	TGTGCCAGCAGCTTAATGATTTACGAGCAGTACTTC	CASSLMIYEQYF
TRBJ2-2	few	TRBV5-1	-	TGCGCCAGCAGCTTCCTATGGACTGAGAACACCGGGGAGCTGTTTTTT	CASSFLWTENTGELFF
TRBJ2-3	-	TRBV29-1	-	TGCAGCGTCAGCGGTCCCACAGATACGCGGTATTTT	CSVSGPTDTRYF
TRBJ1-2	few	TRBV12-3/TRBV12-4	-	TGTGTCAGCAGTTTAGCCTATGGCTACACCTTC	CVSSLAYGYTF
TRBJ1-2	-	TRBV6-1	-	TGTGCCAGCAGTGAGGGGAGAGTGAGCGGCTACACCTTC	CASSEGRVSGYTF
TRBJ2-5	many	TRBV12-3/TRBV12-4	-	TGTGCCAGCAGGGGGGGAGAGACCCAGTACTTC	CASRGGETQYF
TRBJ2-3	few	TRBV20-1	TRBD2	TGCAGTGCTGGGAGGGCGGGGGTCACAGATACGCAGTATTTT	CSAGRAGVTDTQYF
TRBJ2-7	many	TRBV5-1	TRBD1	TGCGCCAGCAGCCCTCGACAGGGTAATGACGAGCAGTACTTC	CASSPRQGNDEQYF